The 19 T cell receptor beta chains in this list originate from one sample, sequenced in a study of blood T cell repertoires in COVID-19. The method was immunoSEQ multiplex PCR; TCRdb's version includes in-frame clones alone and lacks a portion of them. The table shows 210,000 or so clones, with about 90% occurring only once. Sequenced: peripheral blood. The receptors come from a man aged 35 to 55 with active or convalescent COVID-19.

The V gene is TRBV3-1 (or the pseudogene TRBV3-2), the J gene TRBJ2-5; 10 bases agree with TRBD2. V gave up 2 bases and J gave up 4 bases; unmatched junction bases: 7. The CDR3 has 16 residues. Germline V gene sequence: CDR1 LGHDT, CDR2 YNNKEL (reference sequence). The CDR3 sequence is CASSQRPAGGRETQYF. The CDR3 DNA reads TGTGCCAGCAGCCAACGGCCAGCGGGGGGGCGAGAGACCCAGTACTTC.

The chain uses TRBV19 and TRBJ2-7; tentative D call: TRBD2 (6 bases). Germline V lookup: CDR1 LNHDA, CDR2 SQIVND (reference sequence). The V end was cut by 7 bases, the J end by 6 bases, with 19 bases between. The CDR3 is made up of 14 amino acids. The CDR3 sequence: CASTTGGTAAEQYF. CDR3 bases: TGTGCCAGTACTACCGGAGGGACGGCGGCCGAGCAGTACTTC.

J is TRBJ2-7 and V is TRBV4-1; possibly TRBD2 for D (6 bases). Germline values: CDR1 MGHRA, CDR2 YSYEKL. V shed 4 bases and J shed 0 bases, with 13 bases lying between them. The CDR3 is made up of 15 amino acids. CDR3 DNA: TGCGCCAGCAGCCGGAATCAGGACTACTCCTACGAGCAGTACTTC. This sequence encodes CASSRNQDYSYEQYF.

The rearrangement links TRBV27 to TRBJ1-1; 7 nucleotides line up with TRBD1. This CDR3 is 17 amino acids long. The trim removed 4 bases at V and 0 bases at J, leaving 11 bases unmatched. The germline gives CDR1 MNHEY, CDR2 SMNVEV (reference sequence). The DNA of the CDR3 is TGTGCCAGCAGTTCTCGGGGACAGCTAGACCTGAACACTGAAGCTTTCTTT. Amino acid sequence: CASSSRGQLDLNTEAFF.

The chain links TRBV5-1 to TRBJ2-1; TRBD2 matches at 11 bases. The trim removed 3 bases at V and 5 bases at J, leaving 4 bases unmatched. CDR1 and CDR2 from the germline V gene are SGHRS and YFSETQ. This CDR3 spans 15 amino acids. The CDR3 DNA is TGCGCCAGCAGCTCCGGGACTAGCGGAGACAATGAGCAGTTCTTC. Its translation is CASSSGTSGDNEQFF.

This chain joins TRBV5-1 and TRBJ2-2; a weak D match, TRBD1 (6 bases). CDR1 and CDR2 (germline): SGHRS, YFSETQ. Deletions cut 4 bases from V and 2 bases from J, with 12 bases between. The CDR3 is made up of 15 amino acids. The CDR3 region has the DNA TGCGCCAGCAGCACCGACAGGATTAACACCGGGGAGCTGTTTTTT. It translates to CASSTDRINTGELFF.

The chain recombines TRBV9 with TRBJ2-5, with D uncertain. V shed 4 bases and J shed 2 bases, with 12 bases lying between them. From germline, CDR1 is SGDLS and CDR2 YYNGEE. This CDR3 contains 14 residues. The CDR3 bases are TGTGCCAGCAGCCGCCGACAAGTACAAGAGACCCAGTACTTC. This gives the protein CASSRRQVQETQYF.

The rearrangement links TRBV5-1 to TRBJ2-2, with D tentatively TRBD1 (6 bases). This CDR3 contains 14 residues. V lost 4 bases and J lost 7, with 14 bases in between. From germline, CDR1 is SGHRS and CDR2 YFSETQ. CDR3 in DNA: TGCGCCAGCAGCCTTGGACAGCCCAACGGGGAGCTGTTTTTT. Its translation is CASSLGQPNGELFF.

The chain uses TRBV6-5 and TRBJ1-5, with 7 bases that match TRBD1. This CDR3 contains 14 residues. V gave up 6 bases and J gave up 4 bases; unmatched junction bases: 6. Germline CDR1 reads MNHEY; CDR2 reads SVGAGI. CDR3 sequence reads: CASSPDRWNQPQHF. Written as DNA, the CDR3 is TGTGCCAGCAGCCCGGACAGGTGGAATCAGCCCCAGCATTTT.

This chain connects TRBV28 to TRBJ1-5, with D unclear. Per germline, CDR1 MDHEN and CDR2 SYDVKM. The CDR3 covers 15 residues. V was cut by 6 bases and J by 2 bases, with 14 bases left in between. CDR3 in DNA: TGTGCCAGCAGCAACGGAGGTTTTGGCAATCAGCCCCAGCATTTT. It codes for CASSNGGFGNQPQHF.

V usage is TRBV27 and J usage is TRBJ2-5, with no clear D. Trimming removed 6 bases at V and 5 bases at J, with 13 bases between. Germline CDR1 is MNHEY and CDR2 is SMNVEV (reference sequence). The CDR3 contains 13 residues. The CDR3 is CASSYTDRETQYF. The CDR3 DNA sequence: TGTGCCAGCAGCTATACCGATCGGGAGACCCAGTACTTC.

The chain combines TRBV12-5 with TRBJ1-1; D unclear. The germline V and J ends were trimmed by 7 bases and 2 bases, with 11 bases remaining between them. CDR1 is LGHNT, CDR2 FRNRAP, per germline. This CDR3 region has 13 residues. Here the CDR3 DNA reads TGTGCTAGTGCCGGTGAAAGTAACACTGAAGCTTTCTTT. It yields the protein CASAGESNTEAFF.

J is TRBJ1-5 and V is TRBV5-5; D call uncertain. CDR3 length: 16 residues. Germline-derived CDR1 and CDR2 are SGHKS and YYEKEE (reference sequence). V dropped 0 bases and J dropped 2 bases, with 12 bases sitting between them. The CDR3 region is CASSLALGEGNQPQHF. In nucleotides, the CDR3 is TGTGCCAGCAGCTTGGCCCTGGGTGAGGGCAATCAGCCCCAGCATTTT.

The chain carries TRBV27 and TRBJ1-2; tentative D call: TRBD1 (6 bases). This CDR3 has 12 amino acids. In germline, CDR1 is MNHEY, CDR2 SMNVEV (reference sequence). V gave up 5 bases and J gave up 6 bases, with 10 bases separating them. The CDR3 DNA is TGTGCCAGCAGTCAATCAGGGGATGGCTACACCTTC. Its protein is CASSQSGDGYTF.

Only one count was recorded for this clone. The chain recombines TRBV7-8 with TRBJ2-5; D unresolved. V was shortened by 4 bases and J by 5 bases, with 14 bases between the two germline ends. From germline, CDR1 is SGHVS and CDR2 FQNEAQ. This CDR3 region has 14 residues. For the CDR3, the DNA is TGTGCCAGCAGCTCCTTTCGTAGTGTTGAGACCCAGTACTTC. This encodes CASSSFRSVETQYF.

This clone was recorded once. V and J are TRBV30 and TRBJ1-2; D gene uncertain. V shed 4 bases and J shed 4 bases, with 10 bases lying between them. The germline V gene has CDR1 GTSNPN and CDR2 SVGIG (reference sequence). The CDR3 loop spans 12 amino acids. CDR3 in amino acids: CAWIRHSYGYTF. DNA for the CDR3: TGTGCCTGGATCCGTCACAGCTATGGCTACACCTTC.

This rearrangement joins TRBV3-1 (or the pseudogene TRBV3-2) to TRBJ1-4; TRBD1 matches at 7 bases. The length of the CDR3 is 16 residues. The germline V gene has CDR1 LGHDT and CDR2 YNNKEL (reference sequence). V was clipped by 1 base and J by 8 bases; unmatched bases: 10. The CDR3 reads CASSQVGRQGNEKLFF. As DNA, the CDR3 is TGTGCCAGCAGCCAAGTCGGGCGACAGGGCAACGAAAAACTGTTTTTT.

The V and J genes are TRBV27 and TRBJ2-5; 10 bases fit TRBD2. CDR1 is MNHEY and CDR2 is SMNVEV in the germline V gene (reference sequence). J gave up 1 base and V 5 bases, and 7 bases lay outside the gene matches. The CDR3 consists of 16 residues. CDR3 coding DNA: TGTGCCAGCAGTGCCATCCTAGCGGGGGCCCAAGAGACCCAGTACTTC. Protein: CASSAILAGAQETQYF.

This clone was seen a single time. This chain joins TRBV19 and TRBJ1-5; D unresolved. CDR3 length equals 14 residues. Germline CDR1 reads LNHDA; CDR2 reads SQIVND (reference sequence). V was pared by 6 bases and J by 4 bases, with 13 bases between. The CDR3 DNA sequence: TGTGCCAGTAGGGAGGGCGGCGGGAATCAGCCCCAGCATTTT. Protein sequence: CASREGGGNQPQHF. The variable domain in full, with the rest retrieved from reference TRBV19 and TRBJ1-5, is DGGITQSPKYLFRKEGQNVTLSCEQNLNHDAMYWYRQDPGQGLRLIYYSQIVNDFQKGDIAEGYSVSREKKESFPLTVTSAQKNPTAFYLCASREGGGNQPQHFGDGTRLSIL.